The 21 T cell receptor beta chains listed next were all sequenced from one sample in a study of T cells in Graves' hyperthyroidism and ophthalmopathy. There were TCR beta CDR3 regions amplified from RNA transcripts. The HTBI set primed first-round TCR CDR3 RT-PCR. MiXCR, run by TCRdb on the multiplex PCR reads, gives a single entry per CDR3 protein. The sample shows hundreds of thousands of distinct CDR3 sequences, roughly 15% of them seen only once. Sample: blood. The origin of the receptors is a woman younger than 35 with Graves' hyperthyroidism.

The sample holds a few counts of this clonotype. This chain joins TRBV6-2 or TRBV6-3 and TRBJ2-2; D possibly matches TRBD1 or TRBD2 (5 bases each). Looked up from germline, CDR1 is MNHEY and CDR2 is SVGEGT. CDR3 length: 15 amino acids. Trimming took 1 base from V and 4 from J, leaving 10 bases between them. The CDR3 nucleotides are TGTGCCAGCAGTTACTGGGGGTCGGGCACCGGGGAGCTGTTTTTT. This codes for CASSYWGSGTGELFF.

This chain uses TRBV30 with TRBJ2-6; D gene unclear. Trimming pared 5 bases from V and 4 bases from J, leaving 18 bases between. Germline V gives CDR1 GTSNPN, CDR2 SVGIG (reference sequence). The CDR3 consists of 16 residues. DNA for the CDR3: TGTGCCTGGGTCCGACGAGATACCCCCGGGGCCAACGTCCTGACTTTC. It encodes CAWVRRDTPGANVLTF.

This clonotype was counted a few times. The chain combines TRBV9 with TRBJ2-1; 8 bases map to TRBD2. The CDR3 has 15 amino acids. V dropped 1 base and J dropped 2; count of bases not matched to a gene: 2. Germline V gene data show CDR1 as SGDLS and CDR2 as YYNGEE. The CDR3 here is CASSVNSGTYNEQFF. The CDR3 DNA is TGTGCCAGCAGCGTAAATAGCGGGACCTACAATGAGCAGTTCTTC.

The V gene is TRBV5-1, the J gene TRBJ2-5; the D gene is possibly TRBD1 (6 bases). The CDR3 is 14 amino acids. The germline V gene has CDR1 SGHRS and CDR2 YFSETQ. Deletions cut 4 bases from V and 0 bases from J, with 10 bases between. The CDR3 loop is CASSVQGDQETQYF. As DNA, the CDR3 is TGCGCCAGCAGCGTACAGGGAGACCAAGAGACCCAGTACTTC.

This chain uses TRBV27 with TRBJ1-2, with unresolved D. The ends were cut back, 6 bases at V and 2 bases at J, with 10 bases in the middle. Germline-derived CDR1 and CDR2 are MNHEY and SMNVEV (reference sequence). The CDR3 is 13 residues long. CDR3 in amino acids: CASRGLGNYGYTF. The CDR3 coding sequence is TGTGCCAGCAGGGGCCTTGGGAACTATGGCTACACCTTC.

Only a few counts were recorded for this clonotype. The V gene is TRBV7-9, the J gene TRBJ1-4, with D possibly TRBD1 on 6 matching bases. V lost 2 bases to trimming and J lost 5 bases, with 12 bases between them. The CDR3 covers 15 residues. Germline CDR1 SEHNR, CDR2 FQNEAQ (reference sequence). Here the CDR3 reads CASSLQGQANEKLFF. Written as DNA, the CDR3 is TGTGCCAGCAGCTTACAGGGACAAGCCAATGAAAAACTGTTTTTT.

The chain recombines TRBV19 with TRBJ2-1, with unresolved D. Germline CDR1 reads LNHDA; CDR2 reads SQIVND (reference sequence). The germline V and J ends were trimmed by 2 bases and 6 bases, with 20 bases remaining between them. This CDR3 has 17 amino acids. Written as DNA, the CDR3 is TGTGCCAGTAGTATACCCACCAGACTCCTGACGTTCAATGAGCAGTTCTTC. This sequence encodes CASSIPTRLLTFNEQFF.

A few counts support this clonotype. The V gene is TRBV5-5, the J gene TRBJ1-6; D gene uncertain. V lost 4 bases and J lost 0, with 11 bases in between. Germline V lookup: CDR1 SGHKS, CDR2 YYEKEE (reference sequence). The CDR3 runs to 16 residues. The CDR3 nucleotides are TGTGCCAGCAGCGCCACTATCCTCTCCTATAATTCACCCCTCCACTTT. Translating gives CASSATILSYNSPLHF.

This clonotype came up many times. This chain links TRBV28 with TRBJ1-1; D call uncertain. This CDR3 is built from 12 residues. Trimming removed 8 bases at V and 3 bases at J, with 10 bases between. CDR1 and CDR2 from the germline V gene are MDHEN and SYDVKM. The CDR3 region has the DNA TGTGCCAGCGGGTATAGGGACACTGAAGCTTTCTTT. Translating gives CASGYRDTEAFF.

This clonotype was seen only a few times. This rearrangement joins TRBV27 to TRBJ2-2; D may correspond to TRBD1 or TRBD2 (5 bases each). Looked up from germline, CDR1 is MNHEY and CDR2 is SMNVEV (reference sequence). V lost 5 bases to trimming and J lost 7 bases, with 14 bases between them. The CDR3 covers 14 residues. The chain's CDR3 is CASSLMGVSGELFF. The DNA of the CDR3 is TGTGCCAGCAGTCTTATGGGGGTTAGCGGGGAGCTGTTTTTT.

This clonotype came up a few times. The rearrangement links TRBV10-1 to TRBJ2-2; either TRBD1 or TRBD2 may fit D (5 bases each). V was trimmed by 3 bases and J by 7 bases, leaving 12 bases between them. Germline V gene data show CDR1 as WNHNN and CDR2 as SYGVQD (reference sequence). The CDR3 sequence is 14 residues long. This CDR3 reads CASSDRDLGGELFF. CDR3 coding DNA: TGCGCCAGCAGTGACCGGGACCTCGGCGGGGAGCTGTTTTTT.

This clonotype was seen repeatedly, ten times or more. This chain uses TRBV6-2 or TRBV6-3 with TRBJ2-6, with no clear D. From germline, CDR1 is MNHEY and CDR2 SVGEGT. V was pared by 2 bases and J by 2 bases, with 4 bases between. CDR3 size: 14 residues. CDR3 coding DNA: TGTGCCAGCAGTTACGGAGCTGGGGCCAACGTCCTGACTTTC. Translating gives CASSYGAGANVLTF.

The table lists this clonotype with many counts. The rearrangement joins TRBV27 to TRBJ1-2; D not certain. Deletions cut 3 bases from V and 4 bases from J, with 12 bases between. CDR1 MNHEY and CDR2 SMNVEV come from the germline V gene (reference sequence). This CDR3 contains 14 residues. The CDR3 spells CASSFQAGLYGYTF. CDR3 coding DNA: TGTGCCAGCAGTTTTCAAGCAGGCCTCTATGGCTACACCTTC.

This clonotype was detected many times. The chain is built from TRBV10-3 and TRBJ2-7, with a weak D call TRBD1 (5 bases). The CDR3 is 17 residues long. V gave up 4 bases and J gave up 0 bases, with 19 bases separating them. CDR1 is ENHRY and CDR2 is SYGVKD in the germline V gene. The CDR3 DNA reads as TGTGCCATCAGTGGGGTAGTGGGGCGACCTGACTCCTACGAGCAGTACTTC. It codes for CAISGVVGRPDSYEQYF.

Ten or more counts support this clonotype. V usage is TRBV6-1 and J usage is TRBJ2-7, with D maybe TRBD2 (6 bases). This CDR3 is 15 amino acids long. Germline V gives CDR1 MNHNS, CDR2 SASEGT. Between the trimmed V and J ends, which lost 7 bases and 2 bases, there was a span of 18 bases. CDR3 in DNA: TGTGCCAGCATCTCGATGGGTAGCGGAGCCTACGAGCAGTACTTC. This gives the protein CASISMGSGAYEQYF.

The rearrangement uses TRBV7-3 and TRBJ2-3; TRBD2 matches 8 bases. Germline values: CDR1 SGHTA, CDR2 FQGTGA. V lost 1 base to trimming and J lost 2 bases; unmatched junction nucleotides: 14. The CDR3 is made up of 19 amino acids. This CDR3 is CASSLMASGSSRATDTQYF. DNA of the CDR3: TGTGCCAGCAGCTTAATGGCTAGCGGGTCCTCGAGGGCCACAGATACGCAGTATTTT.

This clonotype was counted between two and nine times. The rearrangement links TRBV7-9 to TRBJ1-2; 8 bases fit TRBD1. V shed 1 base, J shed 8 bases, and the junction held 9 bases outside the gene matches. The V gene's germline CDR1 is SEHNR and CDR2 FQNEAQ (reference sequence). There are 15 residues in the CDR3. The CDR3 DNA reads TGTGCCAGCAGCTTAGTCCCGGACAGGGTCCTCGGCTACACCTTC. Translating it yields CASSLVPDRVLGYTF.

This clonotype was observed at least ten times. This chain's CDR3 is CASSPLGASGMYNEQFF. CDR3 nucleotide sequence: TGTGCCAGCTCACCACTCGGGGCTAGCGGGATGTACAATGAGCAGTTCTTC. The J gene is TRBJ2-1, the V gene TRBV18; 9 bases are a match to TRBD2. The CDR3 contains 17 residues. V was clipped by 1 base and J by 4 bases; unmatched bases: 8. The germline gives CDR1 KGHSH, CDR2 LQKENI.

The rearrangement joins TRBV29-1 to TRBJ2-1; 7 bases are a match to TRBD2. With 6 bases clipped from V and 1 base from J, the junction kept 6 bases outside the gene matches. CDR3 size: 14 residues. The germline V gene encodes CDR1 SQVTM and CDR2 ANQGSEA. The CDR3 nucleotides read TGCAGCGTCGCCAGCGGGAAGTCCTACAATGAGCAGTTCTTC. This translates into CSVASGKSYNEQFF.

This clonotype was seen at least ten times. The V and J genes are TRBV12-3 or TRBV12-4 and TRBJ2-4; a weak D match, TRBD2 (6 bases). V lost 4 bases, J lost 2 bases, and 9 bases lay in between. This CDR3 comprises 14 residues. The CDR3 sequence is CASSSGETKNIQYF. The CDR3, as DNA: TGTGCCAGCAGTTCGGGGGAAACCAAAAACATTCAGTACTTC.

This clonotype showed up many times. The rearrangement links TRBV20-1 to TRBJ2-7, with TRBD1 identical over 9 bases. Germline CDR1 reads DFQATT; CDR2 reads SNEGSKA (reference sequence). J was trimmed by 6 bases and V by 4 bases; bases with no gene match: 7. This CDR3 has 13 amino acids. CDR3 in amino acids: CSATRTGAIEQYF. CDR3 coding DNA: TGCAGTGCTACCCGGACAGGGGCAATCGAGCAGTACTTC.